This T cell receptor beta chain emerged from a study of cytomegalovirus exposure and HLA in healthy donors. About this clone: Its matching antigen is unknown.

Study-level findings and limits: The classifier was said to identify cytomegalovirus status with high specificity and sensitivity. TCR beta V- and J-gene trimming, according to a later analysis, was linked to a missense DCLRE1C variant. In vitro confirmation showed three CMV-associated chains to be CMV antigen specific.

Trimming pared 0 bases from V and 11 bases from J, leaving 14 bases between. CDR1 and CDR2 from the germline V gene are SGDLS and YYNGEE. The CDR3 covers 13 residues. PCR amplification relied on 60 Vbeta primers (plus 13 Jbeta primers). Some clones are missing from TCRdb's copy, which holds only in-frame ones; the method was immunoSEQ multiplex PCR. The sample lists 65,000 to 90,000 clones; 70% to 75% were seen once. The sequencing sample was made of PBMCs. This clonotype was sampled from a man aged 55 to 70 in good health and CMV-seronegative. The gene calls are TRBV9 and TRBJ2-5; weak D call: TRBD1 (5 bases). The CDR3 protein is CASSVVDSGLQYF. CDR3 in DNA: TGTGCCAGCAGCGTAGTAGATTCAGGGTTGCAGTACTTC.